Given below is one T cell receptor (beta chain) in context. These data are taken from a study of blood T cell repertoires in COVID-19. Original analysis: Using reference gene primer amplification, nucleated cell counts were estimated. The data were produced by immunoSEQ multiplex PCR, yet TCRdb's version contains in-frame clones alone and is incomplete. The DNA was the basis for D and trimming; V, J and clone size are from that table. The table has more than 12,000 clones, 87% seen once. This TCR derives from a human donor in a cohort sampled during active COVID-19. The sequencing sample was made of peripheral blood.

CDR3: CATSRVRQGNTEAFF. CDR3 DNA: TGTGCCACCAGCAGAGTCCGACAGGGTAACACTGAAGCTTTCTTT. V usage is TRBV15 and J usage is TRBJ1-1; 7 nucleotides match TRBD1. Germline CDR1 LNHNV, CDR2 YYDKDF (reference sequence). V was clipped by 1 base and J by 2 bases; unmatched bases: 4. CDR3 size: 15 residues.